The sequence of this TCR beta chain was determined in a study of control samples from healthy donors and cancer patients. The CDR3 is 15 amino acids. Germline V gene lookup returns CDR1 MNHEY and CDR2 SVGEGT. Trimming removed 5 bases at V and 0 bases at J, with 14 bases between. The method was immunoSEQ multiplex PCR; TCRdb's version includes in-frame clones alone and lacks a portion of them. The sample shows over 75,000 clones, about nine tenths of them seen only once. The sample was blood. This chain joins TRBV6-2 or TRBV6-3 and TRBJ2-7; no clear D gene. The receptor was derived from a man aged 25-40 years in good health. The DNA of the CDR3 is TGTGCCAGCAGTAGTCCGGGTCGAAGCTCCTACGAGCAGTACTTC. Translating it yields CASSSPGRSSYEQYF.